One sample yielded the 8 T cell receptor beta chains listed below, sequenced in a study of CD8 T cells in ankylosing spondylitis. Which antigens these TCRs recognize remains unknown. TCRdb re-analysed the 5' RACE reads in MiXCR, keeping a single row per CDR3 protein. This table has 390,000 or so distinct CDR3 sequences, 20% to 25% appearing once. Broader study findings: What appeared characteristic of ankylosing spondylitis blood was a TCR beta motif of fewer than ten highly homologous variants.

The sequencing sample was made of blood, either unsorted or a sorted T cell fraction (not recorded which). The receptors originated from a male donor with ankylosing spondylitis.

The chain recombines TRBV4-1 with TRBJ1-1; 8 nucleotides agree with TRBD1. The CDR3 has 14 amino acids. With 2 bases clipped from V and 9 bases from J, the junction kept 8 bases outside the gene matches. CDR1 is MGHRA and CDR2 is YSYEKL in the germline V gene. The CDR3 here is CASSQSDRGVKAFF. The CDR3 nucleotides read TGCGCCAGCAGCCAATCTGACAGGGGCGTCAAAGCTTTCTTT.

Here the CDR3 reads CATSRNRKGQPQHF. The CDR3 nucleotides are TGTGCCACCAGCAGAAACAGGAAAGGCCAGCCCCAGCATTTT. V usage is TRBV15 and J usage is TRBJ1-5; TRBD1 is a possible D gene (5 bases). This CDR3 is built from 14 residues. CDR1 is LNHNV, CDR2 YYDKDF, per germline (reference sequence). V was shortened by 2 bases and J by 7 bases, with 12 bases between the two germline ends.

This clonotype came up a few times. The chain's CDR3 is CASSLMTGGDQPQHF. In DNA form, the CDR3 reads TGTGCCAGCAGCTTGATGACAGGGGGCGATCAGCCCCAGCATTTT. The chain has TRBV7-8 and TRBJ1-5; 10 bases fit TRBD1. CDR3 length: 15 residues. Germline assignment: CDR1 SGHVS and CDR2 FQNEAQ. Losses at the gene ends were 3 bases for V and 5 bases for J; bases not matched to a gene: 4.

This clonotype was observed a handful of times. This sequence joins TRBV20-1 and TRBJ2-1, with 7 positions matching TRBD2. Trimming removed 1 base from V and 3 bases from J; junction bases left unmatched: 6. Per germline, CDR1 DFQATT and CDR2 SNEGSKA (reference sequence). The CDR3 contains 15 residues. CDR3 DNA: TGCAGTGCTAGAGTCTGGGGGGGGGACTACAATGAGCAGTTCTTC. The encoded protein is CSARVWGGDYNEQFF.

V gene TRBV20-1 combines with J gene TRBJ2-1; 9 positions agree with TRBD1. The germline CDR1 and CDR2 sequences are DFQATT and SNEGSKA (reference sequence). CDR3 length: 13 amino acids. After removal of 4 bases from V and 8 bases from J, the junction contained 6 bases not matched to a gene. In DNA, the CDR3 is TGCAGTGCTACCGGGACAGGGATCTATGAGCAGTTCTTC. Translated, it gives CSATGTGIYEQFF.

This clonotype has more than one count but fewer than ten. The V and J genes are TRBV5-1 and TRBJ2-7; D remains unclear. V gave up 4 bases and J gave up 5 bases, with 13 bases separating them. Looked up from germline, CDR1 is SGHRS and CDR2 is YFSETQ. The CDR3 covers 13 residues. This CDR3 reads CASSPPSWHEQYF. The CDR3, as DNA: TGCGCCAGCAGCCCACCGTCGTGGCACGAGCAGTACTTC.

This clonotype came up a few times. This chain joins TRBV11-2 and TRBJ2-1; 8 bases line up with TRBD2. The V and J ends lost 2 bases and 3 bases, in that order; junction bases with no gene match: 3. The germline V gene has CDR1 SGHAT and CDR2 FQNNGV. CDR3 length equals 15 residues. This CDR3 reads CASSLREGLYNEQFF. As DNA, the CDR3 is TGTGCCAGCAGCTTACGGGAGGGCCTCTACAATGAGCAGTTCTTC.

This rearrangement joins TRBV20-1 to TRBJ1-5; D is ambiguous. V was trimmed by 5 bases and J by 1 base, leaving 6 bases between them. The CDR3 contains 12 residues. Germline V gene data show CDR1 as DFQATT and CDR2 as SNEGSKA (reference sequence). CDR3 in amino acids: CSAPGSNQPQHF. As DNA, the CDR3 is TGCAGTGCTCCAGGCAGCAATCAGCCCCAGCATTTT.